This entry concerns a single T cell receptor beta chain. The sample is drawn from a study of T cell changes during pregnancy in multiple sclerosis. Profiled with immunoSEQ multiplex PCR; TCRdb holds only in-frame clones, not every one. The table includes approximately 65,000 clones, around 96% detected once. The CDR3 has 14 amino acids. Trimming removed 3 bases from V and 5 bases from J, with 14 bases in between. Germline CDR1 and CDR2: LNHDA and SQIVND (reference sequence). The TCR originated in a female donor with multiple sclerosis, enrolled in a pregnancy study. The gene calls are TRBV19 and TRBJ2-7; TRBD1 is a possible D gene (6 bases). The sample here was CD8+ T cells from peripheral blood mononuclear cells, taken after pregnancy. CDR3 residues: CASSISSYRDEQYF. CDR3 nucleotides: TGTGCCAGTAGTATTTCCTCGTACAGGGACGAGCAGTACTTC.